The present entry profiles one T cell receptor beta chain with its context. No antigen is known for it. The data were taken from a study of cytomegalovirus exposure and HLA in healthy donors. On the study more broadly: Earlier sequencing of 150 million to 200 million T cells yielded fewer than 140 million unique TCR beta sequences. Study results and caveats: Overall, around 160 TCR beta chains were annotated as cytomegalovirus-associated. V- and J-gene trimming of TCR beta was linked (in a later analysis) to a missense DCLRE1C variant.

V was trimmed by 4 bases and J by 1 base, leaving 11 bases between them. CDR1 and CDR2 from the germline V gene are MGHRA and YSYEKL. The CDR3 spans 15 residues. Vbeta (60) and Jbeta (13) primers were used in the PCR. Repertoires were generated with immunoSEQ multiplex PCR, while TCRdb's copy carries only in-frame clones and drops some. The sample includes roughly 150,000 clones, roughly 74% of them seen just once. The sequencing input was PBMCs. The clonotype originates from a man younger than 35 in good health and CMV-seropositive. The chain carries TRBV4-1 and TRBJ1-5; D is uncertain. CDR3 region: CASSPTPQSNQPQHF. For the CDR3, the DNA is TGCGCCAGCAGCCCCACCCCACAGAGCAATCAGCCCCAGCATTTT.